Below are 31 T cell receptor beta chains sequenced from a single sample in a study of T cell changes during pregnancy in multiple sclerosis (dated by TCRdb to the late 2010s). Libraries were prepared through the immunoSEQ multiplex PCR assay. TCRdb limited this immuneACCESS table to in-frame rearrangements with V and J called. A share of clones is missing; checked studies link under half to unresolved V genes, and the rest is unexplained. The sample table records just under 20,000 clones; approximately 90% of these occur just once. The ten largest clones take up 7.5% of the sample. The sample consisted of CD8+ T cells from peripheral blood mononuclear cells, taken in the second trimester of pregnancy. These receptor sequences come from a female donor in good health, enrolled as a control in a pregnancy study.

Note on this clone: This CDR3 is also generated by other DNA sequences in the sample. The rearrangement uses TRBV13 and TRBJ1-1, with 12 bases matching TRBD1. The CDR3 is made up of 18 amino acids. Unmatched junction bases numbered 15, after V lost 5 bases and J lost 5 bases. Per germline, CDR1 PRHDT and CDR2 FYEKMQ (reference sequence). The CDR3 DNA reads as TGTGCCAGCAGCCGTCGTTCGGGACAGGGGGCGATTGGGACTGAAGCTTTCTTT. It is translated as CASSRRSGQGAIGTEAFF.

The rearrangement links TRBV19 to TRBJ1-1, with a weak D call TRBD1 (6 bases). The CDR3 loop spans 12 amino acids. Trimming left V 5 bases short and J 4 bases short, with 8 bases between. Germline loops: CDR1 LNHDA, CDR2 SQIVND (reference sequence). CDR3 sequence (DNA): TGTGCCAGTAGTGCAGGGGTCACTGAAGCTTTCTTT. This codes for CASSAGVTEAFF.

The rearrangement uses TRBV9 and TRBJ2-1; 9 positions match TRBD2. Germline V gene lookup returns CDR1 SGDLS and CDR2 YYNGEE. The CDR3 has 15 residues. Trimming at V came to 2 bases and at J to 4 bases, leaving 4 bases not matched to a gene. The CDR3 loop is CASSVAGGEYNEQFF. The CDR3 nucleotides read TGTGCCAGCAGCGTGGCGGGGGGGGAATACAATGAGCAGTTCTTC.

Here the CDR3 DNA reads TGTGCCAGCAGCATTGGGACAAGGCAAGAGACCCAGTACTTC. It codes for CASSIGTRQETQYF. The chain combines TRBV13 with TRBJ2-5; tentatively, D is TRBD1 (6 bases). The CDR3 has 14 amino acids. V lost 5 bases, J lost 2 bases, and 12 bases lay in between. The germline CDR1 and CDR2 sequences are PRHDT and FYEKMQ (reference sequence).

V and J are TRBV6-5 and TRBJ2-1, with 8 bases lining up with TRBD1. Germline V gene data show CDR1 as MNHEY and CDR2 as SVGAGI. The CDR3 consists of 14 residues. The V and J ends lost 6 bases and 13 bases, in that order; junction bases with no gene match: 14. The DNA of the CDR3 is TGTGCCAGCAGCAACGGTGTCAGGGGGCCTGATCAGTTCTTC. It specifies CASSNGVRGPDQFF.

The chain combines TRBV6-5 with TRBJ2-1; TRBD1 aligns across 9 bases. This CDR3 comprises 15 residues. The V gene's germline CDR1 is MNHEY and CDR2 SVGAGI. V was clipped by 2 bases and J by 10 bases; unmatched bases: 9. In DNA form, the CDR3 reads TGTGCCAGCAGTTACGGGGACAGGGAGGCCCGAGAGCAGTTCTTC. Translated, it gives CASSYGDREAREQFF.

This rearrangement joins TRBV11-3 to TRBJ2-7; 7 bases align to TRBD2. Trimming took 1 base from V and 3 from J; bases not matched to a gene: 6. Germline values: CDR1 SGHNT, CDR2 YENEEA. The CDR3 loop spans 15 amino acids. The CDR3: CASSLVGGNSYEQYF. For the CDR3, the DNA is TGTGCCAGCAGCTTAGTGGGGGGGAACAGCTACGAGCAGTACTTC.

The V and J genes are TRBV23-1 and TRBJ1-3, with unresolved D. TRBV23-1 is flagged as an ORF with uncertain function. V lost 1 base to trimming and J lost 1 base, with 8 bases between them. The CDR3 spans 15 residues. CDR3 in DNA: TGCGCCAGCAGTCAATTGTCCCATTCTGGAAACACCATATATTTT. Amino acids: CASSQLSHSGNTIYF.

This chain joins TRBV6-1 and TRBJ2-5; 8 bases map to TRBD1. V lost 3 bases and J lost 4; bases outside the gene matches: 7. Germline CDR1 is MNHNS and CDR2 is SASEGT. The CDR3 loop spans 15 amino acids. This CDR3 reads CASSDLSGGGETQYF. Written as DNA, the CDR3 is TGTGCCAGCAGTGACCTCTCAGGGGGCGGAGAGACCCAGTACTTC.

The chain carries TRBV7-9 and TRBJ2-3; possibly TRBD2 for D (6 bases). Trimming left V 4 bases short and J 4 bases short, with 21 bases between. Germline V lookup: CDR1 SEHNR, CDR2 FQNEAQ (reference sequence). This CDR3 contains 17 residues. The CDR3 sequence is CASSSIPGTPRADTQYF. CDR3 nucleotides: TGTGCCAGCAGCTCAATCCCCGGGACTCCGAGGGCAGATACGCAGTATTTT.

The chain is built from TRBV6-4 and TRBJ2-1; 9 nucleotides agree with TRBD2. CDR3 size: 15 residues. CDR1 and CDR2 from the germline V gene are MRHNA and SNTAGT. J was trimmed by 7 bases and V by 8 bases; bases with no gene match: 12. CDR3 DNA: TGTGCCAGCGCCCCTGATAGCGGGAGCTCGAATGAGCAGTTCTTC. It encodes CASAPDSGSSNEQFF.

The chain uses TRBV27 and TRBJ1-5; D not resolved. V was cut by 3 bases and J by 6 bases, with 6 bases left in between. The CDR3 length is 12 residues. The V gene's germline CDR1 is MNHEY and CDR2 SMNVEV (reference sequence). The CDR3 reads CASSLTGQPQHF. The CDR3 DNA reads as TGTGCCAGCAGTTTGACGGGTCAGCCCCAGCATTTT.

The CDR3 DNA reads as TGTGCCAGCAGCCTATGGGCAGGGGTAATCAATGAGCAGTTCTTC. Its translation is CASSLWAGVINEQFF. This chain uses TRBV5-5 with TRBJ2-1, with D perhaps matching TRBD1 (6 bases). Trimming pared 4 bases from V and 6 bases from J, leaving 17 bases between. Germline assignment: CDR1 SGHKS and CDR2 YYEKEE (reference sequence). The CDR3 consists of 15 residues. The whole variable domain, filled in from reference TRBV5-5 and TRBJ2-1, reads DAGVTQSPTHLIKTRGQQVTLRCSPISGHKSVSWYQQVLGQGPQFIFQYYEKEERGRGNFPDRFSARQFPNYSSELNVNALLLGDSALYLCASSLWAGVINEQFFGPGTRLTVL.

V usage is TRBV4-2 and J usage is TRBJ2-2, with a possible D match to TRBD2 (5 bases). CDR3 length: 17 amino acids. Germline assignment: CDR1 LGHNA and CDR2 YNFKEQ. With 0 bases removed from V and 0 bases from J, the gap between germline ends came to 11 bases. The CDR3 reads CASSQDLEGTNTGELFF. The CDR3 DNA reads as TGTGCCAGCAGCCAAGATCTAGAGGGAACGAACACCGGGGAGCTGTTTTTT.

The chain recombines TRBV9 with TRBJ2-1, with 7 bases aligning to TRBD2. The CDR3 is 17 amino acids. Germline CDR1 is SGDLS and CDR2 is YYNGEE. With 1 base clipped from V and 9 bases from J, the junction kept 16 bases outside the gene matches. The CDR3 DNA reads TGTGCCAGCAGCGTACCTGGGGGATGGCGGGAGAATAGTGAGCAGTTCTTC. As protein: CASSVPGGWRENSEQFF. The variable domain in full, with the rest retrieved from reference TRBV9 and TRBJ2-1, is DSGVTQTPKHLITATGQRVTLRCSPRSGDLSVYWYQQSLDQGLQFLIQYYNGEERAKGNILERFSAQQFPDLHSELNLSSLELGDSALYFCASSVPGGWRENSEQFFGPGTRLTVL.

The chain combines TRBV15 with TRBJ2-3; 8 bases align to TRBD2. CDR1 and CDR2 (germline): LNHNV, YYDKDF (reference sequence). V shed 5 bases, J shed 0 bases, and the junction held 4 bases outside the gene matches. This CDR3 is 15 amino acids long. The CDR3 DNA is TGTGCCACCAGCCGCGGGAGGACGAGCACAGATACGCAGTATTTT. It encodes CATSRGRTSTDTQYF.

The gene calls are TRBV9 and TRBJ2-5, with 7 nucleotides matching TRBD2. CDR1 is SGDLS and CDR2 is YYNGEE in the germline V gene. This CDR3 has 14 residues. V lost 0 bases and J lost 7; bases outside the gene matches: 6. The chain's CDR3 is CASSVESWEGTQYF. The CDR3, as DNA: TGTGCCAGCAGCGTAGAAAGTTGGGAGGGGACCCAGTACTTC.

V usage is TRBV13 and J usage is TRBJ2-1; D remains ambiguous. V was cut by 3 bases and J by 5 bases, with 8 bases left in between. This CDR3 is built from 13 residues. Germline loops: CDR1 PRHDT, CDR2 FYEKMQ (reference sequence). CDR3 loop: CASSFSVDNEQFF. The CDR3 DNA reads TGTGCCAGCAGCTTTTCAGTGGACAATGAGCAGTTCTTC.

This clone appeared a few times. The rearrangement links TRBV7-2 to TRBJ2-2; D unclear. Germline V gene sequence: CDR1 SGHTA, CDR2 FQGNSA. This CDR3 contains 12 residues. V shed 3 bases and J shed 6 bases, with 5 bases lying between them. Here the CDR3 reads CASSFGSGELFF. CDR3 nucleotides: TGTGCCAGCAGCTTCGGGTCCGGGGAGCTGTTTTTT.

The chain has TRBV6-1 and TRBJ2-2, with D possibly matching TRBD1 (7 bases). Germline V CDR1 and CDR2: MNHNS, SASEGT. V lost 8 bases to trimming and J lost 6 bases, with 16 bases between them. The CDR3 loop spans 14 amino acids. The CDR3 here is CASEITGDSGELFF. DNA of the CDR3: TGTGCCAGCGAGATAACAGGGGACTCCGGGGAGCTGTTTTTT.

The CDR3: CASSDPSGGNTGELFF. CDR3 in DNA: TGTGCCAGCAGTGACCCTAGCGGGGGAAACACCGGGGAGCTGTTTTTT. The rearrangement links TRBV6-4 to TRBJ2-2, with TRBD2 matching 10 bases. Germline CDR1 and CDR2: MRHNA and SNTAGT. Trimming at V came to 2 bases and at J to 2 bases, leaving 2 bases not matched to a gene. This CDR3 region has 16 residues.

About this clone itself: This may stem from a read error, because a much larger clone lies one nucleotide away. The chain carries TRBV29-1 and TRBJ2-4; D is undetermined. The CDR3 runs to 11 residues. Deletions cut 1 base from V and 8 bases from J, with 6 bases between. Germline loops: CDR1 SQVTM, CDR2 ANQGSEA. The CDR3 region is CSVEGRDIQYF. As DNA, the CDR3 is TGCAGCGTTGAAGGTCGGGACATTCAGTACTTC.

This clone was detected only once. The chain carries TRBV27 and TRBJ2-2; D might be TRBD2 (6 bases). This CDR3 has 20 amino acids. Trimming pared 8 bases from V and 4 bases from J, leaving 32 bases between. Germline CDR1 MNHEY, CDR2 SMNVEV (reference sequence). The CDR3 loop reads CASGPNLHSAFPGGTGELFF. In nucleotides, the CDR3 is TGTGCCAGCGGGCCTAATTTGCATAGCGCCTTCCCCGGGGGCACCGGGGAGCTGTTTTTT.

The CDR3 DNA is TGTGCCAGCAGAGTTACAAAGACATCGTGGGAGCATTTT. Its protein is CASRVTKTSWEHF. V gene TRBV27 combines with J gene TRBJ1-5; D is unclear. From germline, CDR1 is MNHEY and CDR2 SMNVEV (reference sequence). Trimming cost V 6 bases and J 14 bases, with 20 bases left between them. The CDR3 runs 13 residues.

The DNA for the CDR3 is TGTGCCAGCAGCAACCAACAGGGGACTGAGCAGTTCTTC. It yields the protein CASSNQQGTEQFF. V is TRBV5-4 and J is TRBJ2-1, with 7 positions matching TRBD1. V lost 4 bases to trimming and J lost 9 bases; unmatched junction nucleotides: 7. Germline loops: CDR1 SGHNT, CDR2 YYREEE (reference sequence). This CDR3 contains 13 residues.

The chain links TRBV29-1 to TRBJ2-1; tentatively, D is TRBD1 (6 bases). There are 12 residues in the CDR3. CDR1 is SQVTM, CDR2 ANQGSEA, per germline. The V end lost 4 bases, the J end lost 7 bases, and 11 bases lay between the germline ends. The CDR3 loop reads CSVGDTGNEQFF. The DNA of the CDR3 is TGCAGCGTTGGCGATACAGGGAATGAGCAGTTCTTC.

V is TRBV6-5 and J is TRBJ2-1; unclear D gene. CDR1 and CDR2 (germline): MNHEY, SVGAGI. Trimming took 5 bases from V and 6 from J, leaving 17 bases between them. The CDR3 runs to 15 residues. CDR3 amino acids: CASSPLLGSANEQFF. The CDR3, as DNA: TGTGCCAGCAGTCCACTCCTCGGCAGCGCCAATGAGCAGTTCTTC.

V usage is TRBV5-6 and J usage is TRBJ2-2; a possible D gene is TRBD2 (5 bases). Germline values: CDR1 SGHDT, CDR2 YYEEEE. This CDR3 region has 18 residues. Trimming left V 0 bases short and J 2 bases short, with 17 bases between. The CDR3 protein is CASSLVRGRRFNTGELFF. The CDR3 nucleotides read TGTGCCAGCAGCTTGGTTCGGGGTCGCAGGTTCAACACCGGGGAGCTGTTTTTT.

The chain recombines TRBV15 with TRBJ1-4, with a tentative D call TRBD1 (5 bases). V gave up 7 bases and J gave up 8 bases, with 17 bases separating them. The CDR3 loop spans 14 amino acids. Per germline, CDR1 LNHNV and CDR2 YYDKDF (reference sequence). The CDR3 DNA is TGTGCCACCACTCGGGGAGGGGAAATGGAAAAACTGTTTTTT. It translates to CATTRGGEMEKLFF.

The chain combines TRBV5-1 with TRBJ2-2; D is possibly TRBD1 (5 bases). Trimming removed 0 bases from V and 2 bases from J, with 8 bases in between. The CDR3 runs 15 residues. Germline assignment: CDR1 SGHRS and CDR2 YFSETQ. The CDR3 loop reads CASSLGQTNTGELFF. Here the CDR3 DNA reads TGCGCCAGCAGCTTGGGACAGACTAACACCGGGGAGCTGTTTTTT. Based on the CDR3 plus reference TRBV5-1 and TRBJ2-2, the full variable domain is KAGVTQTPRYLIKTRGQQVTLSCSPISGHRSVSWYQQTPGQGLQFLFEYFSETQRNKGNFPGRFSGRQFSNSRSEMNVSTLELGDSALYLCASSLGQTNTGELFFGEGSRLTVL.

The rearrangement uses TRBV9 and TRBJ1-2; 7 bases align to TRBD1. J lost 7 bases, V lost 4 bases, and 7 bases had no gene match. The CDR3 runs 13 residues. Per the germline V gene, CDR1 is SGDLS and CDR2 is YYNGEE. The CDR3 DNA is TGTGCCAGCAGCACCTCAGGGGGTAGTGGCTACACCTTC. It yields the protein CASSTSGGSGYTF.